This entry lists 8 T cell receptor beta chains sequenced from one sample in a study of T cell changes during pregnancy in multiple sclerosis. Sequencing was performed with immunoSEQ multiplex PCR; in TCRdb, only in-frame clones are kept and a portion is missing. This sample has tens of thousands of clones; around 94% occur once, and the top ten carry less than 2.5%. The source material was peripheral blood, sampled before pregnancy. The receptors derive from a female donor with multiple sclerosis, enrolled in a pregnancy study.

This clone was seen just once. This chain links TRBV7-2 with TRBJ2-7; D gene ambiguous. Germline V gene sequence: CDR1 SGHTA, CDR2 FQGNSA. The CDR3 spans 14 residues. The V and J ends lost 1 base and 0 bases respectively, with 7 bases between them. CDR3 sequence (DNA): TGTGCCAGCAGCTTAGTAAGTAGCTCCTACGAGCAGTACTTC. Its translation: CASSLVSSSYEQYF.

DNA for the CDR3: TGTGCCATCAGAGGGGACAACGCCTCCTACGAGCAGTACTTC. It yields the protein CAIRGDNASYEQYF. The rearrangement uses TRBV10-3 and TRBJ2-7, with D perhaps matching TRBD1 (6 bases). The CDR3 length is 14 residues. V was pared by 6 bases and J by 0 bases, with 12 bases between. In germline, CDR1 is ENHRY, CDR2 SYGVKD.

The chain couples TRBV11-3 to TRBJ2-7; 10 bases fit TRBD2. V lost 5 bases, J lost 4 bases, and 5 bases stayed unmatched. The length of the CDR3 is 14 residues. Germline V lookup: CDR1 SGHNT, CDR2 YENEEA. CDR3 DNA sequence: TGTGCCAGCAGCGAGCTAGCGGGGGTTTACGAGCAGTACTTC. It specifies CASSELAGVYEQYF. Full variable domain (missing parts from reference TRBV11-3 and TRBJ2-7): EAGVVQSPRYKIIEKKQPVAFWCNPISGHNTLYWYLQNLGQGPELLIRYENEEAVDDSQLPKDRFSAERLKGVDSTLKIQPAELGDSAVYLCASSELAGVYEQYFGPGTRLTVT.

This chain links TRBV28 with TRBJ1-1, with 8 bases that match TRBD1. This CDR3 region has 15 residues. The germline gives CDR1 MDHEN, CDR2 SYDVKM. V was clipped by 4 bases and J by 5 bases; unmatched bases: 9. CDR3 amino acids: CASSYYGTGLTEAFF. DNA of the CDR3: TGTGCCAGCAGTTACTACGGGACAGGTCTGACTGAAGCTTTCTTT.

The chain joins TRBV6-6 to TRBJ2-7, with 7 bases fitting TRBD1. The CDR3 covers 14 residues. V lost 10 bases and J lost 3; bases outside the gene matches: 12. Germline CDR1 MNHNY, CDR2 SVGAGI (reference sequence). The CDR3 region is CATLGIGTDYEQYF. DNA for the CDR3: TGTGCCACCCTGGGTATTGGGACAGACTACGAGCAGTACTTC.

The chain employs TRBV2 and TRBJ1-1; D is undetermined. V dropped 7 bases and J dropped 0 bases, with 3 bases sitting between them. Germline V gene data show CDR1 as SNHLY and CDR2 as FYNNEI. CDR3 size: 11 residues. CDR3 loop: CASTMNTEAFF. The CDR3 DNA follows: TGTGCCAGCACCATGAACACTGAAGCTTTCTTT.

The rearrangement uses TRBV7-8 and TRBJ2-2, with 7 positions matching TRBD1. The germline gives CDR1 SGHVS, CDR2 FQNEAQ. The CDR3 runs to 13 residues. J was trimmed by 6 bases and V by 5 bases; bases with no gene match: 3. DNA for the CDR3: TGTGCCAGCAGCAGACAGGGCCCCGGGGAGCTGTTTTTT. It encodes CASSRQGPGELFF. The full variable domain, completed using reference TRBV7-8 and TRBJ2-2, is GAGVSQSPRYKVAKRGQDVALRCDPISGHVSLFWYQQALGQGPEFLTYFQNEAQLDKSGLPSDRFFAERPEGSVSTLKIQRTQQEDSAVYLCASSRQGPGELFFGEGSRLTVL.

In DNA, the CDR3 is TGTGCCAGCAGGCCCGGGACACGGAATCAGCCCCAGCATTTT. As protein: CASRPGTRNQPQHF. This rearrangement joins TRBV6-6 to TRBJ1-5; tentative D call: TRBD1 (6 bases). There are 14 residues in the CDR3. Germline CDR1 reads MNHNY; CDR2 reads SVGAGI (reference sequence). Trimming cost V 6 bases and J 4 bases, with 13 bases left between them.